These 25 T cell receptor beta chains were all obtained from the same sample, sequenced in a study of cytomegalovirus exposure and HLA in healthy donors. 13 Jbeta primers and 60 Vbeta primers were used for the PCR. Clones were read by immunoSEQ multiplex PCR, and TCRdb kept only the in-frame ones, dropping some. The sample yields 150,000 to 200,000 clones, roughly four fifths seen once. The sequenced material came from PBMCs. These receptors all stem from a young woman in good health and CMV-seropositive.

The V gene is TRBV11-2, the J gene TRBJ2-1; D gene ambiguous. The germline V and J ends were trimmed by 3 bases and 7 bases, with 7 bases remaining between them. The V gene's germline CDR1 is SGHAT and CDR2 FQNNGV. The CDR3 length is 12 residues. For the CDR3, the DNA is TGTGCCAGCAGCTTTTTCCAAAATGAGCAGTTCTTC. Its translation: CASSFFQNEQFF.

The chain couples TRBV5-1 to TRBJ2-1; TRBD2 agrees at 14 bases. The V gene end was trimmed by 4 bases and the J gene end by 8 bases; junction bases not matched to a gene: 5. The CDR3 is 15 residues long. From germline, CDR1 is SGHRS and CDR2 YFSETQ. CDR3 loop: CASSQGLAGVDEQFF. The CDR3 DNA reads TGCGCCAGCAGCCAGGGACTAGCGGGGGTGGATGAGCAGTTCTTC.

This chain joins TRBV6-4 and TRBJ2-1, with D maybe TRBD2 (5 bases). CDR3 length: 13 residues. CDR1 MRHNA and CDR2 SNTAGT come from the germline V gene. Trimming shortened V by 2 bases and J by 12 bases, and 14 bases separated the two germline ends. The CDR3 here is CASSDIRTGSQFF. The CDR3 DNA sequence: TGTGCCAGCAGTGACATCAGGACTGGGTCGCAGTTCTTC.

The chain is built from TRBV25-1 and TRBJ1-5, with TRBD1 matching over 12 bases. This CDR3 spans 14 amino acids. Germline CDR1 and CDR2: MGHDK and SYGVNS. With 6 bases clipped from V and 3 bases from J, the junction kept 0 bases outside the gene matches. DNA of the CDR3: TGTGCCAGCAGGGGACAGGGGGCCAATCAGCCCCAGCATTTT. This codes for CASRGQGANQPQHF.

The CDR3 nucleotides are TGCGCCAGCAGCTTGGAAGGGCCGACAGGGGCAGTCTATGGCTACACCTTC. Amino acid sequence: CASSLEGPTGAVYGYTF. The chain links TRBV5-1 to TRBJ1-2, with 8 bases identical to TRBD1. The CDR3 contains 17 residues. With 0 bases clipped from V and 4 bases from J, the junction kept 11 bases outside the gene matches. The germline gives CDR1 SGHRS, CDR2 YFSETQ.

The CDR3 spells CAIALEYSGNTIYF. The DNA of the CDR3 is TGTGCCATAGCCCTGGAGTACTCTGGAAACACCATATATTTT. The chain recombines TRBV10-3 with TRBJ1-3, with no clear D. CDR1 ENHRY and CDR2 SYGVKD come from the germline V gene. This CDR3 spans 14 amino acids. V was trimmed by 9 bases and J by 0 bases, leaving 12 bases between them.

For this clone: A junction boundary mismatches the germline segment, possibly from a read error. The chain carries TRBV7-7 and TRBJ2-4; 8 nucleotides agree with TRBD2. The CDR3 has 16 amino acids. Germline CDR1 is SSHAT and CDR2 is FNYEAQ (reference sequence). CDR3 DNA: TGTGCTAGCAGCTTAGGGGCGGGGGGAGCCAAAAACATTCAGTACTTC. It is translated as CASSLGAGGAKNIQYF.

This chain joins TRBV18 and TRBJ1-2; 8 bases line up with TRBD1. Germline V gene lookup returns CDR1 KGHSH and CDR2 LQKENI. The J segment lost 8 bases and the V segment lost 4 bases, leaving 6 bases of the junction unmatched. The CDR3 contains 13 residues. DNA for the CDR3: TGTGCCAGCTCACAGGGGACAGGCGGAGGCTACACCTTC. Encoded protein: CASSQGTGGGYTF.

This clone was seen only once. The chain links TRBV5-1 to TRBJ1-1; TRBD1 might be the D (6 bases). Germline V lookup: CDR1 SGHRS, CDR2 YFSETQ. V shed 7 bases and J shed 1 base, with 11 bases lying between them. The CDR3 is 13 amino acids. As DNA, the CDR3 is TGCGCCAGCGCCGTAGGGGGGAACACTGAAGCTTTCTTT. Translated: CASAVGGNTEAFF.

The chain links TRBV18 to TRBJ1-2, with TRBD1 identical over 8 bases. The V gene's germline CDR1 is KGHSH and CDR2 LQKENI. Trimming took 6 bases from V and 6 from J; bases not matched to a gene: 6. The CDR3 is 13 amino acids. CDR3 residues: CASSFDRGDGYTF. The CDR3 DNA reads TGTGCCAGCTCGTTCGACAGGGGCGATGGCTACACCTTC.

This sequence joins TRBV2 and TRBJ1-2; TRBD1 agrees at 7 bases. V gave up 8 bases and J gave up 2 bases; unmatched junction bases: 8. CDR1 and CDR2 (germline): SNHLY, FYNNEI. The CDR3 sequence is 14 residues long. CDR3 loop: CASVGTAGNYGYTF. DNA of the CDR3: TGTGCCAGCGTAGGGACAGCAGGCAACTATGGCTACACCTTC.

J is TRBJ1-6 and V is TRBV30; 10 bases agree with TRBD1. J lost 1 base, V lost 6 bases, and 6 bases had no gene match. The CDR3 runs to 16 residues. CDR1 GTSNPN and CDR2 SVGIG come from the germline V gene (reference sequence). The CDR3 nucleotides are TGTGCCTGCAAGACAGGGGGCTTGTCCTATAATTCACCCCTCCACTTT. Encoded protein: CACKTGGLSYNSPLHF.

The chain recombines TRBV13 with TRBJ1-2; D is possibly TRBD1 (5 bases). The length of the CDR3 is 15 residues. Germline lookup yields CDR1 PRHDT and CDR2 FYEKMQ (reference sequence). Trimming removed 5 bases from V and 1 base from J, with 14 bases in between. The CDR3 DNA reads as TGTGCCAGCAGCCGGTTGACAGTGTATAACTATGGCTACACCTTC. It codes for CASSRLTVYNYGYTF.

The genes are TRBV14 and TRBJ1-1, with TRBD1 identical over 7 bases. CDR1 is SGHDN, CDR2 FVKESK, per germline. The CDR3 runs 13 residues. V lost 4 bases and J lost 5; bases outside the gene matches: 4. CDR3 sequence reads: CASSLSRGTEAFF. The CDR3 DNA sequence: TGTGCCAGCAGCCTGAGCAGGGGGACTGAAGCTTTCTTT.

This clone was recorded many times. The J gene is TRBJ1-1, the V gene TRBV5-5; perhaps TRBD1 as D (5 bases). Germline CDR1 is SGHKS and CDR2 is YYEKEE (reference sequence). The CDR3 is 12 amino acids. V lost 7 bases to trimming and J lost 4 bases, with 11 bases between them. CDR3 region: CASDLGGTEAFF. The CDR3, as DNA: TGTGCCAGCGATCTCGGGGGCACTGAAGCTTTCTTT.

The chain combines TRBV7-2 with TRBJ2-7, with TRBD1 matching over 7 bases. The CDR3 totals 15 residues. Trimming removed 2 bases from V and 2 bases from J; junction bases left unmatched: 6. The germline V gene has CDR1 SGHTA and CDR2 FQGNSA. CDR3: CASSLSRDRTYEQYF. CDR3 bases: TGTGCCAGCAGCTTAAGCAGGGACAGAACCTACGAGCAGTACTTC.

This chain uses TRBV4-1 with TRBJ1-3; D might be TRBD1 (6 bases). The V end was cut by 6 bases, the J end by 11 bases, with 23 bases between. CDR1 is MGHRA and CDR2 is YSYEKL in the germline V gene. The length of the CDR3 is 15 residues. The CDR3 reads CASRQGFGKGGAIYF. The DNA for the CDR3 is TGCGCCAGCAGGCAGGGGTTCGGAAAGGGGGGGGCCATATATTTT.

The chain uses TRBV6-5 and TRBJ1-1, with 7 bases fitting TRBD1. In germline, CDR1 is MNHEY, CDR2 SVGAGI. Unmatched junction bases numbered 9, after V lost 6 bases and J lost 5 bases. This CDR3 comprises 14 residues. The CDR3 DNA follows: TGTGCCAGCAGCTCTTCAGGGGGTAGGACTGAAGCTTTCTTT. Amino acids: CASSSSGGRTEAFF.

The V and J genes are TRBV28 and TRBJ2-6; D might be TRBD2 (6 bases). CDR1 is MDHEN, CDR2 SYDVKM, per germline. Trimming left V 8 bases short and J 0 bases short, with 11 bases between. The CDR3 is made up of 15 amino acids. The CDR3 DNA sequence: TGTGCCAGCTCACTAGCCGGCTCTGGGGCCAACGTCCTGACTTTC. This sequence encodes CASSLAGSGANVLTF.

This chain connects TRBV18 to TRBJ1-2; 12 positions match TRBD1. Trimming at V came to 3 bases and at J to 8 bases, leaving 4 bases not matched to a gene. Germline V gives CDR1 KGHSH, CDR2 LQKENI. The CDR3 consists of 14 residues. CDR3 nucleotides: TGTGCCAGCTCACCTGGGACAGGGGGCGAAGGCTACACCTTC. This encodes CASSPGTGGEGYTF.

This chain joins TRBV9 and TRBJ2-7; D might be TRBD2 (6 bases). The V gene lost 0 bases and the J gene lost 3 bases, with 13 bases spanning the gap. CDR1 and CDR2 from the germline V gene are SGDLS and YYNGEE. The length of the CDR3 is 15 residues. The CDR3 loop reads CASSVGRGEGYEQYF. CDR3 nucleotides: TGTGCCAGCAGCGTAGGGCGCGGGGAAGGCTACGAGCAGTACTTC.

V usage is TRBV5-6 and J usage is TRBJ2-7, with 9 positions matching TRBD2. V lost 0 bases, J lost 6 bases, and 7 bases stayed unmatched. The germline CDR1 and CDR2 sequences are SGHDT and YYEEEE. This CDR3 has 15 residues. CDR3 loop: CASSLVGGGAGEQYF. The CDR3 region has the DNA TGTGCCAGCAGCTTGGTAGGCGGGGGGGCCGGCGAGCAGTACTTC.

The rearrangement joins TRBV19 to TRBJ1-2; 8 positions agree with TRBD1. V trimming: 1 base; J trimming: 2 bases; junction bases outside the gene matches: 3. The CDR3 spans 15 residues. The V gene's germline CDR1 is LNHDA and CDR2 SQIVND (reference sequence). The CDR3 loop reads CASSIGGTGNYGYTF. The CDR3 coding sequence is TGTGCCAGTAGTATAGGCGGGACAGGAAACTATGGCTACACCTTC.

The chain links TRBV4-2 to TRBJ1-1; D is ambiguous. Per the germline V gene, CDR1 is LGHNA and CDR2 is YNFKEQ. The V and J ends lost 6 bases and 4 bases respectively, with 18 bases between them. This CDR3 is 15 amino acids long. CDR3 loop: CASSPGAGEGTEAFF. As DNA, the CDR3 is TGTGCCAGCAGTCCTGGTGCGGGTGAGGGCACTGAAGCTTTCTTT.

The rearrangement joins TRBV4-2 to TRBJ1-1, with 7 bases fitting TRBD1. Per the germline V gene, CDR1 is LGHNA and CDR2 is YNFKEQ. The ends lost 1 base at V and 9 bases at J; junction bases unmatched: 8. The CDR3 has 14 residues. The CDR3 DNA reads TGTGCCAGCAGCCAAGGGGGACAGCCCAACCAAGCTTTCTTT. Amino acid sequence: CASSQGGQPNQAFF.